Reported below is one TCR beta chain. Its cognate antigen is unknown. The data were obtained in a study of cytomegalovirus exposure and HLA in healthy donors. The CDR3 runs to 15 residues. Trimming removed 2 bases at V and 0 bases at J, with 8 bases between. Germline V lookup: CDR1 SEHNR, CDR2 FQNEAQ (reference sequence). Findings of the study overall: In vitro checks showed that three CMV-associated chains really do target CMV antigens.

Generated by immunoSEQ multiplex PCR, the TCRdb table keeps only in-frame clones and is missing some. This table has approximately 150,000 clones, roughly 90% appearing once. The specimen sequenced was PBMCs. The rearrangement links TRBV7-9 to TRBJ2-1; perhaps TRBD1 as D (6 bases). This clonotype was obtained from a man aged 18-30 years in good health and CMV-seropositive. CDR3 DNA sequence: TGTGCCAGCAGCTTAAGGGGGAGCTCCTACAATGAGCAGTTCTTC. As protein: CASSLRGSSYNEQFF.